The clone carrying this TCR beta chain was detected many times. Its antigen is unknown. The data are from a study of T cells after yellow fever vaccination. Study-wide findings and caveats: Clonotypes found in both CD4 and CD8 compartments made up a small share. Subsequent booster samples again held most clones from primary vaccination (96% CD4, 85% to 90% CD8).

Conversion of TCR transcripts into cDNA relied on 5'RACE template switching, which added a universal primer site and UMIs. TCRdb passed the 5' RACE reads through MiXCR, listing each CDR3 protein once. The sample has some 110,000 distinct CDR3 sequences; roughly 8.9% are singletons. The CDR3 spans 13 residues. Germline V gene sequence: CDR1 SGHDN, CDR2 FVKESK. V lost 5 bases and J 5 bases, leaving 10 bases between the germline ends. The chain joins TRBV14 to TRBJ2-1; the D gene is possibly TRBD2 (6 bases). Sample: CD8+ T cells sorted from PBMCs, taken 45 days after the yellow fever booster vaccination. This receptor was identified in a young man who received the YFV17D yellow fever vaccine. CDR3 DNA sequence: TGTGCCAGCAGCTCGGGGGTAAACAATGAGCAGTTCTTC. Its protein product is CASSSGVNNEQFF.